The 25 T cell receptor beta chains below come from one sample, sequenced in a study of T cell responses to AZD1222 COVID-19 vaccine. Data came from immunoSEQ multiplex PCR; TCRdb stores just in-frame clones and leaves some out. The table shows 130,000 or so clones, with under 95% occurring only once. Sequencing was performed on peripheral blood, taken 28 days after the second dose of the MenACWY control vaccine. These receptors were taken from an adult who received the MenACWY meningococcal vaccine as a control.

This chain connects TRBV10-2 to TRBJ1-5; D is ambiguous. Germline CDR1 is WSHSY and CDR2 is SAAADI. Trimming left V 2 bases short and J 6 bases short, with 11 bases between. The CDR3 covers 14 residues. The chain's CDR3 is CASSEEGVGQPQHF. The CDR3 nucleotides read TGCGCCAGCAGTGAGGAAGGAGTGGGTCAGCCCCAGCATTTT.

This rearrangement joins TRBV3-1 (or the pseudogene TRBV3-2) to TRBJ1-2; D may be TRBD1 (6 bases). Germline-derived CDR1 and CDR2 are LGHDT and YNNKEL (reference sequence). CDR3 length: 12 amino acids. Trimming took off 3 bases at V and 8 bases at J, with 10 bases between the two ends. This CDR3 is CASSHRGRGYTF. In nucleotides, the CDR3 is TGTGCCAGCAGCCATCGGGGGCGAGGCTACACCTTC.

This chain uses TRBV24-1 with TRBJ2-5; 9 nucleotides align to TRBD2. Per the germline V gene, CDR1 is KGHDR and CDR2 is SFDVKD. J gave up 2 bases and V 4 bases, and 4 bases lay outside the gene matches. The CDR3 covers 15 residues. The CDR3 DNA reads as TGTGCCACCAGTGAATTAGCGGGGGAGCAAGAGACCCAGTACTTC. Amino acids: CATSELAGEQETQYF.

This rearrangement joins TRBV7-6 to TRBJ1-1, with unresolved D. The V and J ends lost 1 base and 1 base respectively, with 4 bases between them. The germline V gene encodes CDR1 SGHVS and CDR2 FNYEAQ. The CDR3 totals 13 residues. Written as DNA, the CDR3 is TGTGCCAGCAGCTTAGGGGAGAACACTGAAGCTTTCTTT. It is translated as CASSLGENTEAFF.

This chain links TRBV30 with TRBJ2-7; possibly TRBD1 for D (5 bases). Germline V gives CDR1 GTSNPN, CDR2 SVGIG (reference sequence). The CDR3 covers 14 residues. V lost 1 base and J lost 1, with 11 bases in between. The CDR3 sequence is CAWSEGVGSYEQYF. CDR3 bases: TGTGCCTGGAGTGAAGGGGTTGGGTCCTACGAGCAGTACTTC.

The V gene is TRBV5-4, the J gene TRBJ1-4, with 7 bases identical to TRBD1. Per the germline V gene, CDR1 is SGHNT and CDR2 is YYREEE (reference sequence). The J segment lost 2 bases and the V segment lost 4 bases, leaving 8 bases of the junction unmatched. The CDR3 length is 16 residues. CDR3 nucleotides: TGTGCCAGCAGCGCAGCGGGGGGACAGACTAATGAAAAACTGTTTTTT. Its protein is CASSAAGGQTNEKLFF.

The CDR3 protein is CASSLRGGATNEKLFF. CDR3 coding DNA: TGTGCCAGCAGTTTAAGGGGCGGTGCAACTAATGAAAAACTGTTTTTT. The chain couples TRBV28 to TRBJ1-4, with D perhaps TRBD1 (5 bases). Germline V lookup: CDR1 MDHEN, CDR2 SYDVKM. The V gene lost 2 bases and the J gene lost 0 bases, with 10 bases spanning the gap. CDR3 length: 16 amino acids.

This chain connects TRBV28 to TRBJ2-7; TRBD1 agrees at 8 bases. CDR3 length equals 13 residues. CDR1 and CDR2 from the germline V gene are MDHEN and SYDVKM. J was trimmed by 4 bases and V by 5 bases; bases with no gene match: 4. This CDR3 is CASSPGQGYEQYF. As DNA, the CDR3 is TGTGCCAGCAGTCCAGGACAGGGTTACGAGCAGTACTTC.

This chain uses TRBV19 with TRBJ1-3; 7 bases match TRBD1. The germline V gene encodes CDR1 LNHDA and CDR2 SQIVND (reference sequence). V lost 6 bases, J lost 0 bases, and 5 bases stayed unmatched. The CDR3 is 15 amino acids. For the CDR3, the DNA is TGTGCCAGTAGCGGGAACAGGGGCTCTGGAAACACCATATATTTT. It translates to CASSGNRGSGNTIYF.

The chain has TRBV19 and TRBJ1-5; D call uncertain. There are 16 residues in the CDR3. Germline values: CDR1 LNHDA, CDR2 SQIVND (reference sequence). The ends were cut back, 6 bases at V and 1 base at J, with 16 bases in the middle. The chain's CDR3 is CASSSLRTASNQPQHF. CDR3 sequence (DNA): TGTGCCAGTAGCTCCCTTCGTACAGCAAGCAATCAGCCCCAGCATTTT.

The CDR3 bases are TGTGCCACCAGTGACTTCTGGGCTCCTGGGACAGGGGGCAAAGATACGCAGTATTTT. Its translation is CATSDFWAPGTGGKDTQYF. V gene TRBV24-1 combines with J gene TRBJ2-3; TRBD1 matches 12 bases. V shed 4 bases and J 5 bases; nucleotides not matched to a gene: 15. In germline, CDR1 is KGHDR, CDR2 SFDVKD. The CDR3 is made up of 19 amino acids.

The chain is built from TRBV2 and TRBJ1-2; D is perhaps TRBD1 (5 bases). The germline V gene encodes CDR1 SNHLY and CDR2 FYNNEI. With 3 bases removed from V and 5 bases from J, the gap between germline ends came to 10 bases. This CDR3 contains 13 residues. CDR3 residues: CASSDAQAYGYTF. Here the CDR3 DNA reads TGTGCCAGCAGTGACGCACAGGCGTATGGCTACACCTTC. Full variable domain (outside the CDR3, taken from reference TRBV2 and TRBJ1-2): EPEVTQTPSHQVTQMGQEVILRCVPISNHLYFYWYRQILGQKVEFLVSFYNNEISEKSEIFDDQFSVERPDGSNFTLKIRSTKLEDSAMYFCASSDAQAYGYTFGSGTRLTVV.

This chain links TRBV3-1 (or the pseudogene TRBV3-2) with TRBJ2-3, with D possibly being TRBD1 or TRBD2 (5 bases each). The V gene lost 8 bases and the J gene lost 4 bases, with 10 bases spanning the gap. The CDR3 totals 12 residues. Germline-derived CDR1 and CDR2 are LGHDT and YNNKEL (reference sequence). Written as DNA, the CDR3 is TGTGCCAGCCAATTGGGGGCAGATACGCAGTATTTT. This codes for CASQLGADTQYF.

The chain is built from TRBV2 and TRBJ2-1; 7 bases agree with TRBD2. CDR1 SNHLY and CDR2 FYNNEI come from the germline V gene. The CDR3 sequence is 13 residues long. The ends lost 1 base at V and 13 bases at J; junction bases unmatched: 7. The CDR3 sequence is CASSEVRGGEQFF. The CDR3 bases are TGTGCCAGCAGTGAAGTACGGGGAGGGGAACAGTTCTTC. Combining the CDR3 with reference TRBV2 and TRBJ2-1 gives the whole variable domain EPEVTQTPSHQVTQMGQEVILRCVPISNHLYFYWYRQILGQKVEFLVSFYNNEISEKSEIFDDQFSVERPDGSNFTLKIRSTKLEDSAMYFCASSEVRGGEQFFGPGTRLTVL.

The chain combines TRBV6-5 with TRBJ2-7; no definite D call. The ends were cut back, 5 bases at V and 2 bases at J, with 16 bases in the middle. The CDR3 is made up of 15 amino acids. Germline lookup yields CDR1 MNHEY and CDR2 SVGAGI. CDR3 amino acids: CASSIGPGLTYEQYF. In nucleotides, the CDR3 is TGTGCCAGCAGTATAGGACCGGGCCTAACCTACGAGCAGTACTTC.

The J gene is TRBJ2-1, the V gene TRBV3-1 (or the pseudogene TRBV3-2), with 9 bases that match TRBD1. CDR1 is LGHDT and CDR2 is YNNKEL in the germline V gene (reference sequence). This CDR3 has 15 amino acids. V lost 0 bases, J lost 8 bases, and 5 bases stayed unmatched. Here the CDR3 DNA reads TGTGCCAGCAGCCAAGAACAGGGGGCCCTCCATGAGCAGTTCTTC. Its protein is CASSQEQGALHEQFF.

DNA of the CDR3: TGTGCCATCAACAGGGGGCTCGGGAACACTGAAGCTTTCTTT. The encoded protein is CAINRGLGNTEAFF. This chain uses TRBV6-5 with TRBJ1-1; TRBD1 matches 9 bases. J lost 1 base, V lost 10 bases, and 7 bases had no gene match. CDR3 length equals 14 residues. Looked up from germline, CDR1 is MNHEY and CDR2 is SVGAGI.

The gene calls are TRBV7-9 and TRBJ2-3; 11 bases line up with TRBD2. V gave up 8 bases and J gave up 6 bases; unmatched junction bases: 13. The CDR3 consists of 16 residues. Germline values: CDR1 SEHNR, CDR2 FQNEAQ (reference sequence). CDR3 protein: CASRDRASGGLDTQYF. CDR3 bases: TGTGCCAGCCGCGACCGGGCTAGCGGGGGGTTGGATACGCAGTATTTT. The complete variable domain, with remaining parts taken from reference TRBV7-9 and TRBJ2-3, reads DTGVSQNPRHKITKRGQNVTFRCDPISEHNRLYWYRQTLGQGPEFLTYFQNEAQLEKSRLLSDRFSAERPKGSFSTLEIQRTEQGDSAMYLCASRDRASGGLDTQYFGPGTRLTVL.

This rearrangement joins TRBV5-1 to TRBJ1-1, with TRBD1 identical over 7 bases. V shed 4 bases and J 10 bases; nucleotides not matched to a gene: 7. CDR1 and CDR2 (germline): SGHRS, YFSETQ. The CDR3 sequence is 12 residues long. The CDR3 is CASSPDRDRAFF. The CDR3 region has the DNA TGCGCCAGCAGCCCAGACAGGGATCGAGCTTTCTTT. The full variable domain, its missing parts supplied by reference TRBV5-1 and TRBJ1-1, is KAGVTQTPRYLIKTRGQQVTLSCSPISGHRSVSWYQQTPGQGLQFLFEYFSETQRNKGNFPGRFSGRQFSNSRSEMNVSTLELGDSALYLCASSPDRDRAFFGQGTRLTVV.

This chain links TRBV6-6 with TRBJ2-1, with 7 bases fitting TRBD1. From germline, CDR1 is MNHNY and CDR2 SVGAGI (reference sequence). This CDR3 contains 13 residues. V shed 8 bases, J shed 6 bases, and the junction held 7 bases outside the gene matches. The CDR3 protein is CASLTGEVNEQFF. The CDR3, as DNA: TGTGCCAGCCTCACAGGGGAAGTCAATGAGCAGTTCTTC.

This clone has only a few counts. The chain has TRBV6-5 and TRBJ2-7; perhaps TRBD2 as D (7 bases). CDR1 and CDR2 from the germline V gene are MNHEY and SVGAGI. The CDR3 is 15 amino acids. Between the trimmed V and J ends, which lost 8 bases and 2 bases, there was a span of 19 bases. CDR3 amino acids: CASHPRVGGPYEQYF. DNA for the CDR3: TGTGCCAGCCACCCCCGCGTCGGGGGGCCCTACGAGCAGTACTTC.

The rearrangement joins TRBV28 to TRBJ1-6; 9 bases are a match to TRBD1. Looked up from germline, CDR1 is MDHEN and CDR2 is SYDVKM. The CDR3 spans 19 residues. V dropped 4 bases and J dropped 2; count of bases not matched to a gene: 12. CDR3 bases: TGTGCCAGCAGTTCTGGACAGGGGCCCCCGAACCCCTATAATTCACCCCTCCACTTT. Translating gives CASSSGQGPPNPYNSPLHF.

The rearrangement joins TRBV28 to TRBJ2-3, with 9 bases aligning to TRBD1. The CDR3 has 17 residues. Per the germline V gene, CDR1 is MDHEN and CDR2 is SYDVKM. V was pared by 6 bases and J by 4 bases, with 14 bases of the junction left unmatched. In DNA, the CDR3 is TGTGCCAGCAGCCTAGGGGGTCTGACAGGGGGTTCAGATACGCAGTATTTT. Translating it yields CASSLGGLTGGSDTQYF.

The V gene is TRBV28, the J gene TRBJ2-2; D may be TRBD2 (6 bases). The CDR3 sequence is 15 residues long. The V gene's germline CDR1 is MDHEN and CDR2 SYDVKM. Trimming pared 4 bases from V and 0 bases from J, leaving 9 bases between. Here the CDR3 DNA reads TGTGCCAGCAGTTCCGGCGGGACGAACACCGGGGAGCTGTTTTTT. Its translation is CASSSGGTNTGELFF.

The chain employs TRBV7-2 and TRBJ2-3; D is possibly TRBD2 (5 bases). Germline V gene data show CDR1 as SGHTA and CDR2 as FQGNSA. There are 15 residues in the CDR3. The V gene lost 5 bases and the J gene lost 5 bases, with 17 bases spanning the gap. In DNA, the CDR3 is TGTGCCAGCAGCCGGTGGACGGGGAAGGGAGATACGCAGTATTTT. Its protein is CASSRWTGKGDTQYF.